This T cell receptor beta chain was recovered during a study of vaccination effects on CD4 cells after COVID-19. General study findings and limits: Healthy vaccinees had only 1 of 255 vaccine-induced clones cross-react with common cold coronaviruses.

With roughly nine days of culture completed, CD4+ T cells were isolated. Days 3 and 7 were when half the medium was replaced with IL-2 medium. CDR3 length: 16 amino acids. Trimming took 2 bases from V and 1 from J, leaving 13 bases between them. From germline, CDR1 is PRHDT and CDR2 FYEKMQ (reference sequence). In its sample, this clone was seen a few times. Its antigen is still unknown. Assay: immunoSEQ multiplex PCR; the TCRdb copy retains only in-frame clones and omits some. The sample lists roughly 48,000 clones, approximately 70% seen once, with about 5% in the top ten. The source of this sequence is a human donor who received a COVID-19 vaccine. Specimen: CD4+ T cells from PBMCs cultured without peptide, collected before COVID-19 vaccination. This rearrangement joins TRBV13 to TRBJ2-3; tentatively, D is TRBD2 (5 bases). CDR3 nucleotides: TGTGCCAGCAGCTTAAGCCGGGGTCTACGCACAGATACGCAGTATTTT. Translating gives CASSLSRGLRTDTQYF.